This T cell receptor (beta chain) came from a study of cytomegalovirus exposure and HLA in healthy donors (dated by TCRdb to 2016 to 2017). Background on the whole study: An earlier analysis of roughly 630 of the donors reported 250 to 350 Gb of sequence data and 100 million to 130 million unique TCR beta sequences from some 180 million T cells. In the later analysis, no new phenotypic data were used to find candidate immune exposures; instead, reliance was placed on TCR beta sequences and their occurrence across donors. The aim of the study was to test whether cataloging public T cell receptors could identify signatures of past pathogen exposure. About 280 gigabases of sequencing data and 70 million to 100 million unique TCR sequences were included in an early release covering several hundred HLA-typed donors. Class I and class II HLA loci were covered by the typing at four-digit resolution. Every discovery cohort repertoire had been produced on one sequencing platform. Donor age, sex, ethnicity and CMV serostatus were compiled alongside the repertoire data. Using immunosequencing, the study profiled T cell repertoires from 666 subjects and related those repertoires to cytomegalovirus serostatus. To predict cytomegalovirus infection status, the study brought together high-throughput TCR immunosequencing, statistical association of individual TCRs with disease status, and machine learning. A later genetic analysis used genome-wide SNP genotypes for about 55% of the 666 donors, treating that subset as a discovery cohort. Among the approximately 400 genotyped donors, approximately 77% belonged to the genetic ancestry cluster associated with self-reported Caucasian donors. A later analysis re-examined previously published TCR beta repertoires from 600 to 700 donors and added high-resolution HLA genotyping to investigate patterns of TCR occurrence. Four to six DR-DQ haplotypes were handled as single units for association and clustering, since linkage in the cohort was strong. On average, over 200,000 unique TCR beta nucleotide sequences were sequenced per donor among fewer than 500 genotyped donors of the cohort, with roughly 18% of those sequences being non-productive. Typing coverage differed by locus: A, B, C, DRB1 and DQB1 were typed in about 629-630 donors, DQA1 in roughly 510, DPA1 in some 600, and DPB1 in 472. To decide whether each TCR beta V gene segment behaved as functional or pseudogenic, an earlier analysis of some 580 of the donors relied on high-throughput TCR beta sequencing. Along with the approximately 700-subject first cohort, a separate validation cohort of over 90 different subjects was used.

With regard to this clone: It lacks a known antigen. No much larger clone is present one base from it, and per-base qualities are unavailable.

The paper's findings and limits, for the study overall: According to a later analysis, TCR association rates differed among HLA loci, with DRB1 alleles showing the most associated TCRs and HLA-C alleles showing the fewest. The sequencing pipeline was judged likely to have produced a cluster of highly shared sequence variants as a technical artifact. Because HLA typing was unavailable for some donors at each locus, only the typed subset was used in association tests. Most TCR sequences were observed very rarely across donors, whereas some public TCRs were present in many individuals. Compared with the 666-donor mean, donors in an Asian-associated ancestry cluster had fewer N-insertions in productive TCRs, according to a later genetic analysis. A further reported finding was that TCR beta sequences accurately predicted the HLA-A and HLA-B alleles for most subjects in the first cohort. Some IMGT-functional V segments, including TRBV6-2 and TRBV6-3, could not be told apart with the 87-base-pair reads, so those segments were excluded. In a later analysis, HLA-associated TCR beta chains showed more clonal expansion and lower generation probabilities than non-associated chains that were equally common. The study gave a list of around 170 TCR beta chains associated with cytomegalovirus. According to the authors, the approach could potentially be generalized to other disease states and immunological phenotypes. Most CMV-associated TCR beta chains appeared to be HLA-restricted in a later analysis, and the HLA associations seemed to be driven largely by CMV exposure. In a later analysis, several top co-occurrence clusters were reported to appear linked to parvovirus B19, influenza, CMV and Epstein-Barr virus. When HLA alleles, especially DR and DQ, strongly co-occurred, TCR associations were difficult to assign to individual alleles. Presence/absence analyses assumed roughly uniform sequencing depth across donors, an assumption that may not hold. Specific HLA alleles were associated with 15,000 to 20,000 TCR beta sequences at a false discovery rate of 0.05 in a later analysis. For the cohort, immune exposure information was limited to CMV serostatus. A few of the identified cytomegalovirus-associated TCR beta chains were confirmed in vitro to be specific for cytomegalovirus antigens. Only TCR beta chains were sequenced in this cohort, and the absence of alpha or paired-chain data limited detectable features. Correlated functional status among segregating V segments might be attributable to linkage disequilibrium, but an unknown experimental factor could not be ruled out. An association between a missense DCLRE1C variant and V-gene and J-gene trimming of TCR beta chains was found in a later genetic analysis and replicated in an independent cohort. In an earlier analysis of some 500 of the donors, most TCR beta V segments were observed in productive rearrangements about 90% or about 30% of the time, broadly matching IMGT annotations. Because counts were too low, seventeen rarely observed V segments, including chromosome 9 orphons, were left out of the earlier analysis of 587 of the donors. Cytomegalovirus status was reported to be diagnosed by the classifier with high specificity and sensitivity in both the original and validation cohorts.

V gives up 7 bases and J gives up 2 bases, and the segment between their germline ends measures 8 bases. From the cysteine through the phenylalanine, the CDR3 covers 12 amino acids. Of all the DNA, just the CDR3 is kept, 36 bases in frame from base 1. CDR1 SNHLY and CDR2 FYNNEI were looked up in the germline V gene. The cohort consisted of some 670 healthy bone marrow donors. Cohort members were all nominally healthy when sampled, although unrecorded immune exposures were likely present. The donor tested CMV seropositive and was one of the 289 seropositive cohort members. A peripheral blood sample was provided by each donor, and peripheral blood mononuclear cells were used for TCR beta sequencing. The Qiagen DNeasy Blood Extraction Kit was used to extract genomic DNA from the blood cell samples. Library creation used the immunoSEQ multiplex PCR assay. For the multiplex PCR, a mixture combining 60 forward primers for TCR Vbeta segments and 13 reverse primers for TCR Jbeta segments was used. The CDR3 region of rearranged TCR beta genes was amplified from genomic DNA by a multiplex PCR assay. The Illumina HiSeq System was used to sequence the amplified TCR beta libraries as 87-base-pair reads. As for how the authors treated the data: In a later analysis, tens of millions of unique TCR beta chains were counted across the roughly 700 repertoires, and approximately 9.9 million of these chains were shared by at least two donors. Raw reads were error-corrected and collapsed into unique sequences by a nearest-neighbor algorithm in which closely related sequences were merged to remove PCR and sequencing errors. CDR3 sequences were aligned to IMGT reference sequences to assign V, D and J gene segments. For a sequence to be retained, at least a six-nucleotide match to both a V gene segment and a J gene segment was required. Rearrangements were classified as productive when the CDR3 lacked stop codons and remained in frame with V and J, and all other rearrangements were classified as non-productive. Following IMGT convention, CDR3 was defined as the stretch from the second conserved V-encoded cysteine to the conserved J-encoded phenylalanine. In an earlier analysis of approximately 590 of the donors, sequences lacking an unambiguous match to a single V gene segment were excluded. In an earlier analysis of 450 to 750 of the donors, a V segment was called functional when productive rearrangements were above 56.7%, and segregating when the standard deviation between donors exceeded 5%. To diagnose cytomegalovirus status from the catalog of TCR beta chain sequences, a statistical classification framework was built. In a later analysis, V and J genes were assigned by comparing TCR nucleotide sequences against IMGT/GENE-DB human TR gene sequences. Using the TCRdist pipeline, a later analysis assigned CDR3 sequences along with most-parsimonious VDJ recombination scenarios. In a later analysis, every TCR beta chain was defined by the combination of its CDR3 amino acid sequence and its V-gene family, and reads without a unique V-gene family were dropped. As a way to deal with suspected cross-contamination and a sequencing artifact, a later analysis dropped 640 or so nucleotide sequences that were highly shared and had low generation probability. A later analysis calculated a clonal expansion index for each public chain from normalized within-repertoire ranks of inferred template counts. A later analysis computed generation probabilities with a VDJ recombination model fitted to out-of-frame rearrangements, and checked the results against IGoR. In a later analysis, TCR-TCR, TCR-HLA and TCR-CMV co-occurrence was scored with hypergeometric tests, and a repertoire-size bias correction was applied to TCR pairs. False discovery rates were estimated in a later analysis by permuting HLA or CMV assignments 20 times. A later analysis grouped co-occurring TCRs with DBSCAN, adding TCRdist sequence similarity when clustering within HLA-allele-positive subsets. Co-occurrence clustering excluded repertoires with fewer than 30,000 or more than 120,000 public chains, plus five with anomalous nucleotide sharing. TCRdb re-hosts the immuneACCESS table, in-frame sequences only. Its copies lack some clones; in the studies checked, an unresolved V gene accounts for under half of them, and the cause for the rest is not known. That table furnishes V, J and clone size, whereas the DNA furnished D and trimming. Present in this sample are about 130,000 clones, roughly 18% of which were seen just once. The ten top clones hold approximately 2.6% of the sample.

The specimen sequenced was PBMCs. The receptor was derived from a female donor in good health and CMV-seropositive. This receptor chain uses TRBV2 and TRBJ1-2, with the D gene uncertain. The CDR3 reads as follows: CASTTRNYGYTF. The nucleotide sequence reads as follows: TGTGCCAGCACCACAAGAAACTATGGCTACACCTTC.